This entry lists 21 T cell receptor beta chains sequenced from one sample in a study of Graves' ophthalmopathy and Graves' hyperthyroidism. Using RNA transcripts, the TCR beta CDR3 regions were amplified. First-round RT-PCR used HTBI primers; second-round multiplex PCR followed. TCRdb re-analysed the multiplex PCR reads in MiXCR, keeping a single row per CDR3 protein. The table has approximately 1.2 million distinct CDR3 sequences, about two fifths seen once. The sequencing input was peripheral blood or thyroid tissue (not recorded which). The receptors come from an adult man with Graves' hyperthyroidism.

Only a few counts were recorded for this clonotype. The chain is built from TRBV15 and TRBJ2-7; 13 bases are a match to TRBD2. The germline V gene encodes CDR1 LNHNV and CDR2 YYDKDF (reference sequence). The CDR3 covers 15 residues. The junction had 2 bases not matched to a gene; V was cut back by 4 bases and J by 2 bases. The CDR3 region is CATSTGLAGAYEQYF. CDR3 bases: TGTGCCACCAGCACCGGACTAGCGGGAGCCTACGAGCAGTACTTC. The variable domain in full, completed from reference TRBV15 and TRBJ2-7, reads DAMVIQNPRYQVTQFGKPVTLSCSQTLNHNVMYWYQQKSSQAPKLLFHYYDKDFNNEADTPDNFQSRRPNTSFCFLDIRSPGLGDTAMYLCATSTGLAGAYEQYFGPGTRLTVT.

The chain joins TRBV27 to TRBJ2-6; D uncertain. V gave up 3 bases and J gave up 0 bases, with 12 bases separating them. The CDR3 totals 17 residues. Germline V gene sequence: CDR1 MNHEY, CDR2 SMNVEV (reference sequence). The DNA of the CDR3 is TGTGCCAGCAGTTTTAGGGTCTTAAGCTCTGGGGCCAACGTCCTGACTTTC. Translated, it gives CASSFRVLSSGANVLTF.

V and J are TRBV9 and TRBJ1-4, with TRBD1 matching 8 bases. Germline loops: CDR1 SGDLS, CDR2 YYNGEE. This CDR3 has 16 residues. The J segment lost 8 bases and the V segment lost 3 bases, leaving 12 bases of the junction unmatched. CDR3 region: CASSAEAGGDGEKLFF. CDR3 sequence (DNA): TGTGCCAGCAGCGCAGAGGCAGGGGGCGACGGGGAAAAACTGTTTTTT. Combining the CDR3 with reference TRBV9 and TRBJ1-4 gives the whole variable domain DSGVTQTPKHLITATGQRVTLRCSPRSGDLSVYWYQQSLDQGLQFLIQYYNGEERAKGNILERFSAQQFPDLHSELNLSSLELGDSALYFCASSAEAGGDGEKLFFGSGTQLSVL.

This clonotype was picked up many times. CDR3 region: CSADPGGNTIYF. Written as DNA, the CDR3 is TGCAGTGCTGACCCCGGGGGAAACACCATATATTTT. The gene calls are TRBV20-1 and TRBJ1-3, with unresolved D. Trimming took 5 bases from V and 4 from J, leaving 9 bases between them. CDR1 DFQATT and CDR2 SNEGSKA come from the germline V gene (reference sequence). The CDR3 contains 12 residues.

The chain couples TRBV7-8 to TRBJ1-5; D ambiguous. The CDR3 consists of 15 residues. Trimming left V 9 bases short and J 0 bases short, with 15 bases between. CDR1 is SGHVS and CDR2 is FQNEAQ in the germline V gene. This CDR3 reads CASSLPDHSNQPQHF. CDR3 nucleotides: TGTGCCAGTAGTTTGCCCGATCATAGCAATCAGCCCCAGCATTTT.

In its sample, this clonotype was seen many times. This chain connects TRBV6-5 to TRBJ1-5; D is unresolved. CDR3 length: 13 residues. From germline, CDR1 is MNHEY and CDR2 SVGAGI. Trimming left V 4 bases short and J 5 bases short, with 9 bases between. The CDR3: CASSLPQHQPQHF. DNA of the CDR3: TGTGCCAGCAGTTTACCACAGCATCAGCCCCAGCATTTT.

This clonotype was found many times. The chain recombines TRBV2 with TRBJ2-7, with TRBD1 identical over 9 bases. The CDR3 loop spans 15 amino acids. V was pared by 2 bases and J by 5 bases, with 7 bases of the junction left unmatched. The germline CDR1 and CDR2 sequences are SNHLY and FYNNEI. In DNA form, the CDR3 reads TGTGCCAGCAGTGAAAGAGACAGGGGGTACAACGAGCAGTACTTC. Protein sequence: CASSERDRGYNEQYF.

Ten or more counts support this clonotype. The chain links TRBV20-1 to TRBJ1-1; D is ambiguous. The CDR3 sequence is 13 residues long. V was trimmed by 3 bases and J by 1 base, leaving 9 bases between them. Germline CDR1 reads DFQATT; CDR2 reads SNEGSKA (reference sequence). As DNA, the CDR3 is TGCAGTGCTAGTCGCCAGCAGAACACTGAAGCTTTCTTT. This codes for CSASRQQNTEAFF.

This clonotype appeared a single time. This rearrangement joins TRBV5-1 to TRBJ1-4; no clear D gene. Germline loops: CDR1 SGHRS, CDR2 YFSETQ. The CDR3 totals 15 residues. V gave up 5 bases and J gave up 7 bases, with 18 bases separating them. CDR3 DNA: TGCGCCAGCAGTAATGCCAGTAGTAGTGTTGAAAAACTGTTTTTT. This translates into CASSNASSSVEKLFF.

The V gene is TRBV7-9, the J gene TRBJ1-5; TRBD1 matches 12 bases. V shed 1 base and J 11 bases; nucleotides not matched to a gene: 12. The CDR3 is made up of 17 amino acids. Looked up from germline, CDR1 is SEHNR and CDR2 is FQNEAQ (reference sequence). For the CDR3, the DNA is TGTGCCAGCAGCTTAGATCATGGGACAGGGGGCCCGGGGACCCAGCATTTT. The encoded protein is CASSLDHGTGGPGTQHF.

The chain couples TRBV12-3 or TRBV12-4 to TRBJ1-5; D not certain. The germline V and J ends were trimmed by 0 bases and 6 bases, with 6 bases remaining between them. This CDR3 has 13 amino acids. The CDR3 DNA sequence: TGTGCCAGCAGTTTAGCGCCCCTTCAGCCCCAGCATTTT. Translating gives CASSLAPLQPQHF.

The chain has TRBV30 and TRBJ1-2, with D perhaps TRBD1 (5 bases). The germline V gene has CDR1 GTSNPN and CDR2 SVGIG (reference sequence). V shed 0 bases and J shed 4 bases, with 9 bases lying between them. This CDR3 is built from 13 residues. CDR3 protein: CAWSVNRGYGYTF. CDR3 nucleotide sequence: TGTGCCTGGAGTGTAAATAGGGGCTATGGCTACACCTTC. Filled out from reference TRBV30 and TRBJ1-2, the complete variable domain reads SQTIHQWPATLVQPVGSPLSLECTVEGTSNPNLYWYRQAAGRGLQLLFYSVGIGQISSEVPQNLSASRPQDRQFILSSKKLLLSDSGFYLCAWSVNRGYGYTFGSGTRLTVV.

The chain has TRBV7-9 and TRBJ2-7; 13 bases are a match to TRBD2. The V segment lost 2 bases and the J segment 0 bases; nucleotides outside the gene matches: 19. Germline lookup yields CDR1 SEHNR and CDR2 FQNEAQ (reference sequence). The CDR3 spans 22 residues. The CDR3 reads CASSLFPLGGLAGFLSSYEQYF. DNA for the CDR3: TGTGCCAGCAGCTTATTCCCCCTGGGGGGACTAGCGGGGTTCTTGAGCTCCTACGAGCAGTACTTC.

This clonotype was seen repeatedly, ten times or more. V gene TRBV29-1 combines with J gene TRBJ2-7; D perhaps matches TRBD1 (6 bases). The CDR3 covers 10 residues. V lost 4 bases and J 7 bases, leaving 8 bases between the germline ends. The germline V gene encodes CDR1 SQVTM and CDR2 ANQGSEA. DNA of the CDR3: TGCAGCGTTGTTGGGACAGAGCAGTACTTC. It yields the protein CSVVGTEQYF.

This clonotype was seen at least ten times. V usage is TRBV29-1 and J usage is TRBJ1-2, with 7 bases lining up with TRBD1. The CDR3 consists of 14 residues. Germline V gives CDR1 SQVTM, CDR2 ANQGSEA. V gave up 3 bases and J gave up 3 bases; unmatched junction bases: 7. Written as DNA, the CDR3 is TGCAGCGTTGACCTCCGGGACAGTGACTATGGCTACACCTTC. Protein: CSVDLRDSDYGYTF.

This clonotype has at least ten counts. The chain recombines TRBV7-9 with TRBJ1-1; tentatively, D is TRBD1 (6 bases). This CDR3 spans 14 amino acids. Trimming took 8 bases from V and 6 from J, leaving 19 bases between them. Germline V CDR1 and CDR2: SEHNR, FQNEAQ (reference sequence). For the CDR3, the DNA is TGTGCCAGCTTCATTTCGGGGGGCGGCCCTGAAGCTTTCTTT. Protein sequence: CASFISGGGPEAFF.

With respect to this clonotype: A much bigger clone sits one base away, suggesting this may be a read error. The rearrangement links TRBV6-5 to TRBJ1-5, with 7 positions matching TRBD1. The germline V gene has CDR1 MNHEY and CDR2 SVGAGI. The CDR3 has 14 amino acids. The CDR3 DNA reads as TGTGCCAGCAGTGACAGGGCGGGCAATCAGCCCCAGCAGTTT. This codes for CASSDRAGNQPQQF.

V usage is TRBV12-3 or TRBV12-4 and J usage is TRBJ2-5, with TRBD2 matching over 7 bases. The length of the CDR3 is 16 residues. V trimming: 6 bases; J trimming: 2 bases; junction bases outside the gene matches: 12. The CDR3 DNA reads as TGTGCCAGCAGCCTCAGAGCGGGACTCACACAAGAGACCCAGTACTTC. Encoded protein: CASSLRAGLTQETQYF.

Here the CDR3 DNA reads TGCAGCGTTGAAGAACAGGGGCGGAACACCATATATTTT. Translation gives CSVEEQGRNTIYF. The genes are TRBV29-1 and TRBJ1-3, with 7 bases aligning to TRBD1. Germline CDR1 and CDR2: SQVTM and ANQGSEA. CDR3 length: 13 amino acids. Trimming took 0 bases from V and 7 from J; bases not matched to a gene: 3.

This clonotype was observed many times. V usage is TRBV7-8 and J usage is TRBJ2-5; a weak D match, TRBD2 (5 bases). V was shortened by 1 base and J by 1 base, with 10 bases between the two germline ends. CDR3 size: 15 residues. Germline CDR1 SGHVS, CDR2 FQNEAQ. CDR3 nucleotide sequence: TGTGCCAGCAGCTTAGGGACTTTACTCCAAGAGACCCAGTACTTC. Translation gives CASSLGTLLQETQYF.

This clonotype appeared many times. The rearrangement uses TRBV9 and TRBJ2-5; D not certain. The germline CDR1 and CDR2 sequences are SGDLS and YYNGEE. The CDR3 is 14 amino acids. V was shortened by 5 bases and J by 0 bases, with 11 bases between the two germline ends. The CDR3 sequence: CASRKDLYQETQYF. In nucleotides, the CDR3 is TGTGCCAGCAGGAAAGACTTGTACCAAGAGACCCAGTACTTC.